Detailed here is one T cell receptor beta chain. This specimen belongs to a study of blood T cell repertoires in COVID-19. Study overall: Sources were T cells, B-cell-depleted T cells, or PBMCs; the material itself was cDNA or gDNA.

The CDR3 has 14 amino acids. The trim removed 9 bases at V and 6 bases at J, leaving 10 bases unmatched. Germline CDR1 and CDR2: MRHNA and SNTAGT. Everyone who took part was roughly 18 to 89 years old, and they came from 24 US areas. Clinical history reported by participants formed the basis on which cohorts were assigned. Original handling: Counts of nucleated cells, estimated from reference gene primer amplification, were obtained. Measured with immunoSEQ multiplex PCR; TCRdb has only the in-frame clones, and not every one. Clone size and V and J calls were adopted from that table, with D and trimming inferred from the DNA. This table holds 110,000 to 150,000 clones, about 84% found once.

The receptor was isolated from a young woman who had been exposed to COVID-19. Sequencing input: PBMCs or T cells enriched from blood (not recorded which). V usage is TRBV6-4 and J usage is TRBJ2-2; TRBD1 aligns across 7 bases. The CDR3 DNA is TGTGCCAGGGGACAGTCTATTCCTGCCGGGGAGCTGTTTTTT. Protein product: CARGQSIPAGELFF.